This TCR beta chain was captured in a study of shared clonotypes between healthy human individuals. Study in general: Those who served as donors were a couple of women and a few men between the ages of 18 and 49.

Study findings and constraints: Sampling used blood alone; tissue repertoires probably differ.

The CDR3 is 12 amino acids. The V end lost 9 bases, the J end lost 4 bases, and 9 bases lay between the germline ends. Germline loops: CDR1 MDHEN, CDR2 SYDVKM. On this clone: Its antigen remains unknown.

Splitting of each subset's genomic DNA was done evenly across several immunoSEQ plates. Profiled with immunoSEQ multiplex PCR; TCRdb holds only in-frame clones, not every one. The sample consists of a few hundred thousand clones, over 50% of them appearing once. The receptor's source is a man aged 25-45 years in good health. Sequenced sample: memory CD4+ T cells sorted from blood. Stated subset: CD45RA-negative fraction. This chain uses TRBV28 with TRBJ1-4; D is unresolved. The CDR3 DNA is TGTGCCAGTACTCAGAGTAATGAAAAACTGTTTTTT. Protein: CASTQSNEKLFF.